A single sample is the source of the 3 T cell receptor beta chains below, sequenced in a study of cytotoxic CD8 clonotypes in ibrutinib-treated CLL. Produced via immunoSEQ multiplex PCR; TCRdb's table is partial and in-frame only. The table lists about 140,000 clones, under 95% of them singletons. The sample here was PBMCs, taken after 12 months of ibrutinib treatment. The receptors come from a human donor with chronic lymphocytic leukemia.

The chain employs TRBV27 and TRBJ2-3; D perhaps matches TRBD2 (5 bases). Germline CDR1 reads MNHEY; CDR2 reads SMNVEV (reference sequence). This CDR3 has 14 amino acids. The V end was cut by 6 bases, the J end by 4 bases, with 14 bases between. The CDR3 region has the DNA TGTGCCAGCAGGCAAGGCGGAGCGGCAGATACGCAGTATTTT. Translation gives CASRQGGAADTQYF.

V is TRBV13 and J is TRBJ2-1, with TRBD2 identical over 11 bases. Trimming at V came to 4 bases and at J to 7 bases, leaving 9 bases not matched to a gene. This CDR3 contains 16 residues. Germline CDR1 and CDR2: PRHDT and FYEKMQ (reference sequence). CDR3 region: CASSSPGIAGGNEQFF. CDR3 nucleotides: TGTGCCAGCAGCTCCCCCGGGATAGCGGGAGGGAATGAGCAGTTCTTC.

V is TRBV9 and J is TRBJ2-5; D not resolved. The V end was cut by 4 bases, the J end by 4 bases, with 8 bases between. The CDR3 sequence is 12 residues long. The V gene's germline CDR1 is SGDLS and CDR2 YYNGEE. This chain's CDR3 is CASSTPGETQYF. DNA for the CDR3: TGTGCCAGCAGCACCCCCGGAGAGACCCAGTACTTC.